This T cell receptor beta chain was found in a study of tumor-infiltrating lymphocytes in oesophageal squamous cell carcinoma. The CDR3 loop spans 14 amino acids. V shed 7 bases, J shed 10 bases, and the junction held 15 bases outside the gene matches. The germline V gene has CDR1 MDHEN and CDR2 SYDVKM. TCRdb fed the PCR reads into MiXCR, producing one record per CDR3 protein. The sample gives roughly 14,000 distinct CDR3 sequences, about half of which show up once; around 15% is in the top ten. The sequenced sample was blood. The chain recombines TRBV28 with TRBJ1-1, with 7 bases lining up with TRBD1. This receptor was identified in a male donor with esophageal squamous cell carcinoma. The CDR3 bases are TGTGCCAGCAAAGCGACAGGGACGGGTCGAGGAGCTTTCTTT. Translating it yields CASKATGTGRGAFF.